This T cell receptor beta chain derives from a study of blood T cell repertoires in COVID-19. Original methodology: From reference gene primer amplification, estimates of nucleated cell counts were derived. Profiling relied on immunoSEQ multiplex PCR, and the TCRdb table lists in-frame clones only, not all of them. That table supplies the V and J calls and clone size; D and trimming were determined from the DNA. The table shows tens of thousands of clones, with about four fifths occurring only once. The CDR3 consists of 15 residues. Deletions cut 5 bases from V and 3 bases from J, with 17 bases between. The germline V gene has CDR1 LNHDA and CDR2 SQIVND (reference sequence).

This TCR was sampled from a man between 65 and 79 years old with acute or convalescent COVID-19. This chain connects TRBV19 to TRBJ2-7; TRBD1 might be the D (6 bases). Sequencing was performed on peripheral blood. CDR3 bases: TGTGCCAGTAGTCTATACCCGGGACATCTCTACGAGCAGTACTTC. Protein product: CASSLYPGHLYEQYF. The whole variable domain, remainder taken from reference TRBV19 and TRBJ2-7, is DGGITQSPKYLFRKEGQNVTLSCEQNLNHDAMYWYRQDPGQGLRLIYYSQIVNDFQKGDIAEGYSVSREKKESFPLTVTSAQKNPTAFYLCASSLYPGHLYEQYFGPGTRLTVT.